This T cell receptor (beta chain) originates from a study of T cell repertoires in cytomegalovirus infection. For the study at large: Public TCR beta signature analysis indicated the presence of both CMV infection and matching HLA type.

TCRdb analysed the reads with MiXCR anew, one entry per CDR3 protein. This table has 630,000 or so distinct CDR3 sequences, 20% to 25% appearing once. Germline V gene data show CDR1 as MDHEN and CDR2 as SYDVKM. Trimming took 6 bases from V and 3 from J; bases not matched to a gene: 11. This CDR3 is built from 16 residues. Findings of the study overall: CMV carriers having the relevant HLA were flagged by cumulative public TCR beta family frequency.

Regarding this clonotype: What it recognizes is unknown.

The source is a human donor in good health (CMV status not recorded). Some clones in this sample may be carry-over from other donors' samples. Material for sequencing was CD8+ T cells from PBMCs. The chain combines TRBV28 with TRBJ2-3; TRBD2 aligns across 8 bases. In nucleotides, the CDR3 is TGTGCCAGCAGCCCCCCCGGGACTAGTTGGACAGATACGCAGTATTTT. Its translation: CASSPPGTSWTDTQYF.